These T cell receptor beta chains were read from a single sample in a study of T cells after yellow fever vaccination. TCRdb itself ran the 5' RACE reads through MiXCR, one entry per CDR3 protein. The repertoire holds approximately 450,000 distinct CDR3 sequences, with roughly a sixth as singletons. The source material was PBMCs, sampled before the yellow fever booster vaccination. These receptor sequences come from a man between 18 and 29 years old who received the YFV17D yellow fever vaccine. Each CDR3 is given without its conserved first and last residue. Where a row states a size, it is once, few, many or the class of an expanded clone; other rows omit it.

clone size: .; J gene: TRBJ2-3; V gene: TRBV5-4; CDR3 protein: AARTTSTDTQY
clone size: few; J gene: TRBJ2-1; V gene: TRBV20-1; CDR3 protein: SATLRDNEQF
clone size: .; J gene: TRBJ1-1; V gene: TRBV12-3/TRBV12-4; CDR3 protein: ASSFWYGTAASTEAF
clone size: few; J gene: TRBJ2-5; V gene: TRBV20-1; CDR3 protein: SARLGDHQETQY
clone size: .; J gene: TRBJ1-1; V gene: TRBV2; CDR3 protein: ASSRTGATEAF
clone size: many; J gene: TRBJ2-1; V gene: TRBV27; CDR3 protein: ASTRGAYNEQF
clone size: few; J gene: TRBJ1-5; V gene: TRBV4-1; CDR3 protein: ASSQPGQHQPQH
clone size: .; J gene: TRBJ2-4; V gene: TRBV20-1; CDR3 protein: SAAGVAKNIQY
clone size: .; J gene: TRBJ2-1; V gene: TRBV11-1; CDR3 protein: ASSPRGRGNEQF
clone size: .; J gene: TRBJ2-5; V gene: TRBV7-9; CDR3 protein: ASTYWDRVIPETQY
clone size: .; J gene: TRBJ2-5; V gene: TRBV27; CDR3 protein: ASSFGTGQETQY
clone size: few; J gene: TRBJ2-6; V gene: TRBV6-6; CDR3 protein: ASSYSTGANVLT
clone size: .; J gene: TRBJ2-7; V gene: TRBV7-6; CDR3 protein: ASSQGRTSRQGSSYEQY
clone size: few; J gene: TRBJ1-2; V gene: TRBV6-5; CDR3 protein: ASSYSINSNYGYT
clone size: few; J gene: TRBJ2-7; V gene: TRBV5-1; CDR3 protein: ASSLSPIGTRGEQY
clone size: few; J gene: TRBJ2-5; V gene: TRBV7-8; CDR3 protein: ASSPRAGILETQY
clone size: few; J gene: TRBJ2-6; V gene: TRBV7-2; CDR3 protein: ASSQEPGLGANVLT
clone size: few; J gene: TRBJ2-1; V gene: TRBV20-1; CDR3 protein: SALSPGTSGGDEQF
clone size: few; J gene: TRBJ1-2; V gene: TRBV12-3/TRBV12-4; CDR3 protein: ASSSSWEGFPGGYT
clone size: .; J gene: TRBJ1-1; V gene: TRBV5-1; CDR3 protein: ASSRNSLNTEAF
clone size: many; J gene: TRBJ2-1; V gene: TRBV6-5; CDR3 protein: ASSYPGHNEQF
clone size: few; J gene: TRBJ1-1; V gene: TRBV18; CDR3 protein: ASSPGQLNTEAF
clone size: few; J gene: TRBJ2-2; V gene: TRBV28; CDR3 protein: AIKGSRGSVTGELF
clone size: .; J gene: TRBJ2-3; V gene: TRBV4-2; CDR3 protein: ASSQVALASPSDTQY
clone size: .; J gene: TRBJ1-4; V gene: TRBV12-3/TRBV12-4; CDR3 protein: ASSLSSGSLF
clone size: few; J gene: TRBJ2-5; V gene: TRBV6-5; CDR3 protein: ASRQTSVRETQY
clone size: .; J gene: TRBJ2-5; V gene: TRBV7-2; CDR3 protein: ASSFQRGEQETQY
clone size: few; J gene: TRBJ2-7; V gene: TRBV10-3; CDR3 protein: ATEPGRQGNEQY